These 21 T cell receptor beta chains were all obtained from the same sample, sequenced in a study of blood T cell repertoires in COVID-19. Data came from immunoSEQ multiplex PCR; TCRdb stores just in-frame clones and leaves some out. The table records some 150,000 clones, 87% of them present only once. The sample taken for sequencing was peripheral blood. Receptor source: a woman in her forties or fifties with acute or convalescent COVID-19.

The rearrangement joins TRBV5-4 to TRBJ2-3, with D unresolved. Germline V gives CDR1 SGHNT, CDR2 YYREEE (reference sequence). Trimming removed 0 bases at V and 5 bases at J, with 10 bases between. CDR3 length: 14 amino acids. The CDR3 region has the DNA TGTGCCAGCAGCTTGGACATATATGGAGATACGCAGTATTTT. Its protein product is CASSLDIYGDTQYF.

The rearrangement joins TRBV28 to TRBJ2-1; 13 nucleotides agree with TRBD2. The trim removed 1 base at V and 0 bases at J, leaving 3 bases unmatched. Germline CDR1 MDHEN, CDR2 SYDVKM. There are 18 residues in the CDR3. The CDR3 here is CASSLSWTSGSSYNEQFF. The CDR3 coding sequence is TGTGCCAGCAGTTTATCCTGGACTAGCGGGAGCTCCTACAATGAGCAGTTCTTC.

V gene TRBV6-5 combines with J gene TRBJ2-2; 8 nucleotides agree with TRBD1. The germline V gene has CDR1 MNHEY and CDR2 SVGAGI. The CDR3 has 16 residues. Trimming removed 4 bases from V and 5 bases from J; junction bases left unmatched: 9. The CDR3 spells CASSSLTGERTGELFF. For the CDR3, the DNA is TGTGCCAGCAGTTCCCTGACAGGGGAACGGACCGGGGAGCTGTTTTTT.

The V call is TRBV21-1, the J call TRBJ2-5; whether TRBD2, the table's D call, matches the DNA was not checked. TRBV21-1 is labeled a pseudogene. This CDR3 comprises 13 residues. The CDR3 spells CASRLAGQETQYF. The CDR3, as DNA: TGTGCCAGCAGACTAGCGGGACAAGAGACCCAGTACTTC.

The chain joins TRBV6-6 to TRBJ1-5, with a weak D call TRBD1 (6 bases). Trimming left V 6 bases short and J 1 base short, with 13 bases between. Germline CDR1 reads MNHNY; CDR2 reads SVGAGI (reference sequence). There are 15 residues in the CDR3. CDR3 bases: TGTGCCAGCAGAATCAGGGGCGAGAGCAATCAGCCCCAGCATTTT. The encoded protein is CASRIRGESNQPQHF.

The chain combines TRBV11-2 with TRBJ1-6; 7 bases map to TRBD1. CDR1 and CDR2 from the germline V gene are SGHAT and FQNNGV. J gave up 9 bases and V 3 bases, and 2 bases lay outside the gene matches. The length of the CDR3 is 13 residues. In DNA form, the CDR3 reads TGTGCCAGCAGCTTGAGGGGGCTTTCACCCCTCCACTTT. It yields the protein CASSLRGLSPLHF.

V gene TRBV7-8 combines with J gene TRBJ1-2; 9 bases match TRBD1. The CDR3 contains 17 residues. Unmatched junction bases numbered 17, after V lost 10 bases and J lost 2 bases. Germline CDR1 SGHVS, CDR2 FQNEAQ. This chain's CDR3 is CATRPTGGAGFNYGYTF. In nucleotides, the CDR3 is TGTGCCACTCGACCTACAGGGGGCGCGGGGTTCAACTATGGCTACACCTTC.

The rearrangement joins TRBV24-1 to TRBJ1-2; the D is unclear. The CDR3 covers 12 residues. The V end lost 6 bases, the J end lost 2 bases, and 6 bases lay between the germline ends. Looked up from germline, CDR1 is KGHDR and CDR2 is SFDVKD. CDR3 residues: CATSTRNYGYTF. CDR3 in DNA: TGTGCCACCAGTACGAGGAACTATGGCTACACCTTC.

The chain combines TRBV11-2 with TRBJ1-1; possibly TRBD1 for D (6 bases). This CDR3 comprises 14 residues. Looked up from germline, CDR1 is SGHAT and CDR2 is FQNNGV. V dropped 0 bases and J dropped 4 bases, with 9 bases sitting between them. CDR3 bases: TGTGCCAGCAGCTTAGAATCACAGGGCACTGAAGCTTTCTTT. The encoded protein is CASSLESQGTEAFF.

Only a few counts were recorded for this clone. The V and J genes are TRBV5-1 and TRBJ1-3; D is possibly TRBD1 (5 bases). The CDR3 spans 14 residues. With 3 bases removed from V and 0 bases from J, the gap between germline ends came to 7 bases. Germline V CDR1 and CDR2: SGHRS, YFSETQ. This chain's CDR3 is CASSSDSSGNTIYF. The CDR3 coding sequence is TGCGCCAGCAGCTCAGACAGCTCTGGAAACACCATATATTTT.

The rearrangement links TRBV30 to TRBJ1-5, with D uncertain. V was trimmed by 1 base and J by 0 bases, leaving 10 bases between them. This CDR3 has 15 residues. CDR1 and CDR2 (germline): GTSNPN, SVGIG (reference sequence). The CDR3 sequence: CAWSDSPYSNQPQHF. The CDR3 nucleotides read TGTGCCTGGAGTGACAGCCCATATAGCAATCAGCCCCAGCATTTT.

The chain recombines TRBV2 with TRBJ2-6; unclear D gene. In germline, CDR1 is SNHLY, CDR2 FYNNEI. The V gene lost 6 bases and the J gene lost 0 bases, with 6 bases spanning the gap. The CDR3 extends over 14 amino acids. The CDR3 DNA is TGTGCCAGCAGGAGAATCTCTGGGGCCAACGTCCTGACTTTC. Translating it yields CASRRISGANVLTF.

The chain couples TRBV12-5 to TRBJ1-6, with D possibly TRBD1 on 6 matching bases. This CDR3 contains 16 residues. Between the trimmed V and J ends, which lost 2 bases and 2 bases, there was a span of 10 bases. The germline V gene has CDR1 LGHNT and CDR2 FRNRAP. CDR3 sequence (DNA): TGTGCTAGTGGTTTGAAACAGGGTCCCTATAATTCACCCCTCCACTTT. This encodes CASGLKQGPYNSPLHF.

CDR3 DNA sequence: TGTGCCAGCAGTTCTTCCGGGACAGGGTACGAGCAGTACTTC. It translates to CASSSSGTGYEQYF. The rearrangement uses TRBV6-6 and TRBJ2-7; TRBD1 matches at 9 bases. The CDR3 sequence is 14 residues long. Germline-derived CDR1 and CDR2 are MNHNY and SVGAGI (reference sequence). The V and J ends lost 4 bases and 4 bases, in that order; junction bases with no gene match: 5.

The chain joins TRBV19 to TRBJ2-5, with 7 nucleotides matching TRBD1. Trimming at V came to 7 bases and at J to 2 bases, leaving 4 bases not matched to a gene. The CDR3 is 13 amino acids. CDR1 is LNHDA, CDR2 SQIVND, per germline (reference sequence). DNA of the CDR3: TGTGCCAGTAAGGACAGGATACAAGAGACCCAGTACTTC. This encodes CASKDRIQETQYF.

The gene calls are TRBV30 and TRBJ1-1, with D uncertain. Germline V gives CDR1 GTSNPN, CDR2 SVGIG (reference sequence). CDR3 length equals 15 residues. The V end was cut by 3 bases, the J end by 1 base, with 15 bases between. CDR3 sequence reads: CAWRVRGTPNTEAFF. CDR3 bases: TGTGCCTGGAGGGTCCGGGGTACCCCGAACACTGAAGCTTTCTTT.

The chain is built from TRBV27 and TRBJ1-2; D unclear. V was cut by 5 bases and J by 7 bases, with 17 bases left in between. The CDR3 is made up of 14 amino acids. Germline CDR1 reads MNHEY; CDR2 reads SMNVEV (reference sequence). CDR3 amino acids: CASSALDGGSGYTF. Here the CDR3 DNA reads TGTGCCAGCAGTGCACTAGACGGAGGGTCTGGCTACACCTTC.

J is TRBJ2-7 and V is TRBV27; 10 bases map to TRBD1. Losses at the gene ends were 9 bases for V and 2 bases for J; bases not matched to a gene: 4. In germline, CDR1 is MNHEY, CDR2 SMNVEV (reference sequence). The CDR3 runs to 13 residues. The CDR3 region has the DNA TGTGCCAGTACCGGGACAGGGGCCTACGAGCAGTACTTC. It codes for CASTGTGAYEQYF.

This chain joins TRBV5-4 and TRBJ1-1, with D tentatively TRBD1 (6 bases). In germline, CDR1 is SGHNT, CDR2 YYREEE (reference sequence). The ends were cut back, 1 base at V and 1 base at J, with 23 bases in the middle. There are 19 residues in the CDR3. The CDR3 DNA follows: TGTGCCAGCAGCTTGTGGGGGGGGGTACAGGGTTCCTCGAACACTGAAGCTTTCTTT. Residues: CASSLWGGVQGSSNTEAFF.

This sequence joins TRBV18 and TRBJ2-5, with TRBD1 identical over 7 bases. Germline CDR1 KGHSH, CDR2 LQKENI. This CDR3 spans 14 amino acids. Trimming at V came to 0 bases and at J to 5 bases, leaving 3 bases not matched to a gene. This chain's CDR3 is CASSPPDRVETQYF. CDR3 in DNA: TGTGCCAGCTCACCACCAGACAGGGTGGAGACCCAGTACTTC. Full variable domain (rest looked up from reference TRBV18 and TRBJ2-5): NAGVMQNPRHLVRRRGQEARLRCSPMKGHSHVYWYRQLPEEGLKFMVYLQKENIIDESGMPKERFSAEFPKEGPSILRIQQVVRGDSAAYFCASSPPDRVETQYFGPGTRLLVL.

This sequence joins TRBV9 and TRBJ2-1, with a possible D match to TRBD1 (8 bases). The CDR3 length is 18 residues. CDR1 is SGDLS, CDR2 YYNGEE, per germline. With 0 bases removed from V and 0 bases from J, the gap between germline ends came to 16 bases. CDR3 in DNA: TGTGCCAGCAGCGTAGCTCCAGGGGGCGGGAGCTCCTACAATGAGCAGTTCTTC. As protein: CASSVAPGGGSSYNEQFF.